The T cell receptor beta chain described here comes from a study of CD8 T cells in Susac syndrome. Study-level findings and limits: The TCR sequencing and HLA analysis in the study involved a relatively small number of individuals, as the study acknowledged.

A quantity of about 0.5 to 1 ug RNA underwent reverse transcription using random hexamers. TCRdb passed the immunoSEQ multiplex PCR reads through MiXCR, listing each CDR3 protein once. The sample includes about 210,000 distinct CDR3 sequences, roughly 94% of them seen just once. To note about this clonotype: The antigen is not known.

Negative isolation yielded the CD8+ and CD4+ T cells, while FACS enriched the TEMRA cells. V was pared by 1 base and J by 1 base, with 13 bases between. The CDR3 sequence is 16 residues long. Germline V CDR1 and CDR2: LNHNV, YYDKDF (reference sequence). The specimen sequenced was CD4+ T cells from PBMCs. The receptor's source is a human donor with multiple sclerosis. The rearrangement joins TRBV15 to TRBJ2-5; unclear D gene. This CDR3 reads CATSRAASTVQETQYF. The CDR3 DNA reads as TGTGCCACCAGCAGAGCGGCGTCGACGGTCCAAGAGACCCAGTACTTC.